The 8 T cell receptor beta chains reported below all come from one sample, sequenced in a study of sequential checkpoint blockade in melanoma. Clones were read by immunoSEQ multiplex PCR, and TCRdb kept only the in-frame ones, dropping some. The sample holds thousands of clones; roughly 17% are singletons and the top ten take just over 14%. The treatment denotes: randomized to nivolumab then ipilimumab (arm A) or the reverse (arm B). The sequenced sample was tumor tissue (inferred from file names), obtained from a patient given nivolumab and ipilimumab in sequence. Receptor source: a human donor with melanoma.

Many counts were recorded for this clone. This chain joins TRBV11-3 and TRBJ2-5; possible D gene TRBD1, 5 bases. This CDR3 contains 14 residues. The V gene lost 1 base and the J gene lost 2 bases, with 8 bases spanning the gap. The germline V gene encodes CDR1 SGHNT and CDR2 YENEEA. The CDR3: CASSLGGGQETQYF. As DNA, the CDR3 is TGTGCCAGCAGCTTAGGGGGCGGACAAGAGACCCAGTACTTC.

This clone was picked up a small number of times. The chain employs TRBV6-8 and TRBJ2-5, with D perhaps given as TRBD1 or TRBD2 (5 bases each). The length of the CDR3 is 14 residues. Trimming removed 8 bases from V and 7 bases from J, with 20 bases in between. Germline V lookup: CDR1 MNHGY, CDR2 SAAAGT. In nucleotides, the CDR3 is TGTGCCAGCGTTTCCGGGACGCCTATGTGGACCCAGTACTTC. Encoded protein: CASVSGTPMWTQYF.

The CDR3 nucleotides are TGTGCCAGCAGTGAAGCGCCCTATCGAGGGGAGGTGATCGGCTACACCTTC. This sequence encodes CASSEAPYRGEVIGYTF. This chain uses TRBV6-1 with TRBJ1-2; maybe TRBD1 (5 bases). The CDR3 is made up of 17 amino acids. The germline V gene encodes CDR1 MNHNS and CDR2 SASEGT. V dropped 0 bases and J dropped 8 bases, with 22 bases sitting between them.

Comments on this clone: Compared with germline, one end of the junction differs, possibly owing to a read error. This chain's CDR3 is CASSPGTSGGPTF. The CDR3 DNA reads as TGTGCCAGCAGCCCAGGGACTAGCGGGGGACCGACTTTT. The J gene is TRBJ2-3, the V gene TRBV7-1; 14 positions agree with TRBD2. TRBV7-1 is noted as an ORF with a role that remains uncertain. There are 13 residues in the CDR3.

This clone was seen repeatedly, ten times or more. The genes are TRBV11-3 and TRBJ2-5, with a possible D match to TRBD1 (6 bases). The CDR3 is 14 residues long. Per germline, CDR1 SGHNT and CDR2 YENEEA. Trimming removed 5 bases at V and 5 bases at J, with 15 bases between. The CDR3, as DNA: TGTGCCAGCAGCCGGGCGGACAGTCCGGAGACCCAGTACTTC. It is translated as CASSRADSPETQYF.

V is TRBV18 and J is TRBJ1-2, with TRBD1 as a possible D gene (5 bases). Germline values: CDR1 KGHSH, CDR2 LQKENI. The CDR3 is made up of 13 amino acids. Trimming left V 3 bases short and J 8 bases short, with 13 bases between. The CDR3 protein is CASSPPGLEGYTF. The CDR3 DNA is TGTGCCAGCTCACCCCCGGGGCTAGAGGGCTACACCTTC.

This clone was detected ten times or more. V is TRBV11-3 and J is TRBJ2-7; TRBD1 matches at 8 bases. V lost 6 bases and J lost 2; bases outside the gene matches: 9. The CDR3 is 15 residues long. Germline V lookup: CDR1 SGHNT, CDR2 YENEEA. The CDR3: CASSNPGQETYEQYF. Here the CDR3 DNA reads TGTGCCAGCAGTAATCCGGGACAGGAGACCTACGAGCAGTACTTC.

This clone was seen at least ten times. The genes are TRBV7-4 and TRBJ2-7; tentatively, D is TRBD2 (6 bases). V was clipped by 1 base and J by 2 bases, with 18 bases between them. Germline loops: CDR1 SGHVT, CDR2 SQSDAQ. The CDR3 spans 17 residues. CDR3 loop: CASSLGTSIRSAYEQYF. CDR3 DNA: TGTGCCAGCAGCTTAGGCACTAGCATCAGGAGTGCCTACGAGCAGTACTTC.